A single sample gave rise to the 28 T cell receptor beta chains below, sequenced in a study of shared clonotypes between healthy human individuals. The protocol was immunoSEQ multiplex PCR, while the TCRdb copy is restricted to in-frame clones and leaves out a portion. The sample holds about 1.5 million clones, 95% to 99% seen once. Sample: naive CD4+ T cells sorted from blood. Subset specified: CD45RA+ positively selected. These receptor sequences come from a man aged 30 to 39 in good health.

The chain employs TRBV9 and TRBJ2-5; D may be TRBD1 (6 bases). The V and J ends lost 4 bases and 4 bases respectively, with 14 bases between them. The CDR3 covers 14 residues. Germline CDR1 SGDLS, CDR2 YYNGEE. CDR3 nucleotide sequence: TGTGCCAGCAGCCCACTGACAGGCGGAGAGACCCAGTACTTC. Its translation: CASSPLTGGETQYF.

The chain joins TRBV7-9 to TRBJ2-7; TRBD1 matches 9 bases. The V gene end was trimmed by 5 bases and the J gene end by 2 bases; junction bases not matched to a gene: 4. The CDR3 runs 14 residues. CDR1 and CDR2 (germline): SEHNR, FQNEAQ (reference sequence). CDR3 protein: CASSEQGAPYEQYF. In DNA form, the CDR3 reads TGTGCCAGCAGCGAACAGGGGGCACCCTACGAGCAGTACTTC.

V and J are TRBV18 and TRBJ2-5; D remains ambiguous. Germline V CDR1 and CDR2: KGHSH, LQKENI. Deletions cut 5 bases from V and 0 bases from J, with 10 bases between. This CDR3 spans 14 amino acids. CDR3 sequence (DNA): TGTGCCAGCTCAACCACAGTCAACCAAGAGACCCAGTACTTC. Protein sequence: CASSTTVNQETQYF.

This rearrangement joins TRBV9 to TRBJ2-3; TRBD2 might be the D (5 bases). Germline CDR1 SGDLS, CDR2 YYNGEE. The CDR3 covers 13 residues. Trimming stripped 1 base from V and 8 bases from J, with 11 bases between. This chain's CDR3 is CASSVTVAGTQYF. The CDR3 bases are TGTGCCAGCAGCGTAACGGTGGCGGGTACGCAGTATTTT.

This clone was detected only once. The rearrangement links TRBV29-1 to TRBJ2-7, with a possible D match to TRBD1 (5 bases). The CDR3 runs 16 residues. The V and J ends lost 6 bases and 2 bases respectively, with 23 bases between them. Germline assignment: CDR1 SQVTM and CDR2 ANQGSEA. The DNA for the CDR3 is TGCAGCGTCGCCCCTCACTGGGGCCCACGTGCCTACGAGCAGTACTTC. It specifies CSVAPHWGPRAYEQYF.

This chain connects TRBV11-2 to TRBJ2-2, with 9 positions matching TRBD2. The CDR3 totals 19 residues. The germline V gene has CDR1 SGHAT and CDR2 FQNNGV. Unmatched junction bases numbered 13, after V lost 5 bases and J lost 0 bases. This chain's CDR3 is CASSPATQLAGSNTGELFF. CDR3 bases: TGTGCCAGCAGCCCCGCGACCCAACTAGCGGGCTCGAACACCGGGGAGCTGTTTTTT.

This rearrangement joins TRBV20-1 to TRBJ2-1; perhaps TRBD2 as D (6 bases). The CDR3 has 10 amino acids. Germline V lookup: CDR1 DFQATT, CDR2 SNEGSKA (reference sequence). The V end was cut by 8 bases, the J end by 7 bases, with 9 bases between. The CDR3 DNA is TGCAGTTCCCGGGGGAATGAGCAGTTCTTC. Translation gives CSSRGNEQFF.

This chain links TRBV4-1 with TRBJ1-2; D is undetermined. CDR3 length equals 12 residues. CDR1 is MGHRA, CDR2 YSYEKL, per germline. V dropped 3 bases and J dropped 8 bases, with 10 bases sitting between them. The CDR3 DNA follows: TGCGCCAGCAGCCAGGGTAGGGCCGGCTACACCTTC. It is translated as CASSQGRAGYTF.

A single count supports this clone. The chain uses TRBV6-1 and TRBJ1-1; D possibly corresponds to TRBD1 (5 bases). Trimming cost V 10 bases and J 1 base, with 13 bases left between them. The CDR3 length is 13 residues. Germline CDR1 is MNHNS and CDR2 is SASEGT. CDR3 region: CATPRGGNTEAFF. CDR3 in DNA: TGTGCCACCCCTAGGGGTGGGAACACTGAAGCTTTCTTT.

J is TRBJ2-5 and V is TRBV18; a weak D match, TRBD2 (5 bases). Trimming took off 2 bases at V and 5 bases at J, with 9 bases between the two ends. This CDR3 spans 13 amino acids. CDR1 KGHSH and CDR2 LQKENI come from the germline V gene. DNA for the CDR3: TGTGCCAGCTCACCATCAGCGGACGAGACCCAGTACTTC. This gives the protein CASSPSADETQYF.

The chain uses TRBV7-9 and TRBJ2-7; D is unresolved. CDR1 is SEHNR, CDR2 FQNEAQ, per germline (reference sequence). This CDR3 is built from 13 residues. Trimming removed 5 bases at V and 6 bases at J, with 14 bases between. DNA of the CDR3: TGTGCCAGCAGCCCTTCGTGGGAAGGCGAGCAGTACTTC. Translating it yields CASSPSWEGEQYF.

Only one count was recorded for this clone. V and J are TRBV9 and TRBJ1-5; tentatively, D is TRBD1 (5 bases). The V gene's germline CDR1 is SGDLS and CDR2 YYNGEE. CDR3 length: 14 amino acids. Trimming took 0 bases from V and 1 from J, leaving 5 bases between them. The DNA for the CDR3 is TGTGCCAGCAGCGTAGGGGACAGCAATCAGCCCCAGCATTTT. Translating gives CASSVGDSNQPQHF.

The DNA of the CDR3 is TGTGCCAGCAGCTATAGGGCGAACAATGAGCAGTTCTTC. Translation gives CASSYRANNEQFF. V is TRBV27 and J is TRBJ2-1; D remains unclear. The CDR3 is 13 amino acids. The V end lost 6 bases, the J end lost 5 bases, and 11 bases lay between the germline ends. CDR1 is MNHEY and CDR2 is SMNVEV in the germline V gene (reference sequence).

This clone was observed a single time. This sequence joins TRBV27 and TRBJ2-1; 11 bases fit TRBD2. CDR3 size: 16 residues. CDR1 and CDR2 (germline): MNHEY, SMNVEV (reference sequence). V lost 4 bases and J lost 2; bases outside the gene matches: 4. The CDR3 sequence: CASSYGLAGTYNEQFF. CDR3 sequence (DNA): TGTGCCAGCAGTTACGGACTAGCGGGCACCTACAATGAGCAGTTCTTC.

The chain joins TRBV6-1 to TRBJ1-1; TRBD1 might be the D (5 bases). The V gene lost 9 bases and the J gene lost 0 bases, with 11 bases spanning the gap. Germline V CDR1 and CDR2: MNHNS, SASEGT. This CDR3 spans 13 amino acids. CDR3 residues: CASTGLMNTEAFF. The CDR3 coding sequence is TGTGCCAGTACAGGCCTTATGAACACTGAAGCTTTCTTT.

The rearrangement links TRBV4-2 to TRBJ1-3; D is uncertain. In germline, CDR1 is LGHNA, CDR2 YNFKEQ. V was pared by 0 bases and J by 4 bases, with 10 bases between. The length of the CDR3 is 15 residues. DNA for the CDR3: TGTGCCAGCAGCCAAGAAGACCGTGGGGGAAACACCATATATTTT. Protein product: CASSQEDRGGNTIYF.

The chain uses TRBV4-1 and TRBJ2-7; 9 nucleotides line up with TRBD2. Germline-derived CDR1 and CDR2 are MGHRA and YSYEKL. The CDR3 spans 15 residues. The ends lost 2 bases at V and 3 bases at J; junction bases unmatched: 5. The CDR3 sequence is CASSQPASGNYEQYF. The CDR3 coding sequence is TGCGCCAGCAGCCAACCCGCTAGCGGGAACTACGAGCAGTACTTC.

This rearrangement joins TRBV19 to TRBJ1-1; no firm D call. The CDR3 extends over 13 amino acids. Trimming pared 0 bases from V and 5 bases from J, leaving 7 bases between. Germline CDR1 LNHDA, CDR2 SQIVND (reference sequence). This chain's CDR3 is CASSIDQGTEAFF. CDR3 in DNA: TGTGCCAGTAGTATAGATCAAGGGACTGAAGCTTTCTTT.

This chain connects TRBV6-1 to TRBJ2-7; D unresolved. The ends were cut back, 4 bases at V and 12 bases at J, with 16 bases in the middle. CDR3 length equals 12 residues. The germline V gene has CDR1 MNHNS and CDR2 SASEGT. The CDR3: CASSAIPSPGYF. The DNA for the CDR3 is TGTGCCAGCAGTGCGATCCCCTCCCCGGGGTACTTC.

This rearrangement joins TRBV12-5 to TRBJ2-1; 8 bases are shared with TRBD1. Germline-derived CDR1 and CDR2 are LGHNT and FRNRAP. This CDR3 is built from 17 residues. V lost 1 base and J lost 8; bases outside the gene matches: 13. The CDR3 spells CASGLGRQGLIIDEQFF. In DNA, the CDR3 is TGTGCTAGTGGTTTGGGTCGACAGGGGTTGATTATCGATGAGCAGTTCTTC.

The count of this clone is one. The V and J genes are TRBV14 and TRBJ2-3, with TRBD2 matching 8 bases. This CDR3 contains 18 residues. Trimming at V came to 0 bases and at J to 2 bases, leaving 10 bases not matched to a gene. Germline-derived CDR1 and CDR2 are SGHDN and FVKESK. CDR3 bases: TGTGCCAGCAGCCAAGAGGGGCGACTAGCGACCCTCACAGATACGCAGTATTTT. Amino acids: CASSQEGRLATLTDTQYF.

The chain is built from TRBV19 and TRBJ1-1, with D possibly being TRBD1 (5 bases). The ends were cut back, 6 bases at V and 2 bases at J, with 10 bases in the middle. CDR3 size: 13 residues. The V gene's germline CDR1 is LNHDA and CDR2 SQIVND (reference sequence). CDR3 in amino acids: CASSTRDNTEAFF. Written as DNA, the CDR3 is TGTGCCAGTAGCACAAGGGACAACACTGAAGCTTTCTTT.

This clone appeared a single time. The CDR3 region is CASSLADRRADTQYF. In nucleotides, the CDR3 is TGCGCCAGCAGCCTGGCCGACAGGAGGGCAGATACGCAGTATTTT. The gene calls are TRBV5-1 and TRBJ2-3; D may correspond to TRBD1 or TRBD2 (6 bases each). V dropped 4 bases and J dropped 4 bases, with 16 bases sitting between them. This CDR3 comprises 15 residues. CDR1 and CDR2 from the germline V gene are SGHRS and YFSETQ.

As to this clone: This CDR3 is also generated by other DNA sequences in the sample. J is TRBJ2-5 and V is TRBV5-4, with TRBD2 matching over 7 bases. Germline V lookup: CDR1 SGHNT, CDR2 YYREEE (reference sequence). With V trimmed by 2 bases and J by 2 bases, 3 bases remained unmatched. The CDR3 has 14 residues. This chain's CDR3 is CASSLRTRQETQYF. In DNA form, the CDR3 reads TGTGCCAGCAGCTTAAGGACTAGGCAAGAGACCCAGTACTTC.

The rearrangement joins TRBV19 to TRBJ2-1; D may be TRBD1 (5 bases). CDR1 LNHDA and CDR2 SQIVND come from the germline V gene (reference sequence). Trimming pared 5 bases from V and 3 bases from J, leaving 11 bases between. The CDR3 spans 14 residues. CDR3 amino acids: CASSLQTDYNEQFF. The CDR3 nucleotides read TGTGCCAGTAGTCTCCAGACAGACTACAATGAGCAGTTCTTC.

The genes are TRBV5-1 and TRBJ2-7, with D perhaps TRBD1 (5 bases). Per the germline V gene, CDR1 is SGHRS and CDR2 is YFSETQ. The CDR3 totals 15 residues. Deletions cut 4 bases from V and 1 base from J, with 15 bases between. CDR3 DNA sequence: TGCGCCAGCAGCCAAGGGCAGGGTGGGTCCTACGAGCAGTACTTC. As protein: CASSQGQGGSYEQYF.

V gene TRBV28 combines with J gene TRBJ2-6; D is undetermined. The V and J ends lost 5 bases and 0 bases respectively, with 11 bases between them. Germline V gene lookup returns CDR1 MDHEN and CDR2 SYDVKM. This CDR3 has 16 residues. In DNA, the CDR3 is TGTGCCAGCAGTCCACCCCTGACCTCTGGGGCCAACGTCCTGACTTTC. Its translation is CASSPPLTSGANVLTF.

A note on this clone: The sample has other DNA sequences that encode this CDR3 too. The chain uses TRBV18 and TRBJ2-2, with D unclear. CDR3 length equals 13 residues. Germline loops: CDR1 KGHSH, CDR2 LQKENI. V lost 3 bases and J 2 bases, leaving 4 bases between the germline ends. CDR3 nucleotides: TGTGCCAGCTCACCTCCTAACACCGGGGAGCTGTTTTTT. Encoded protein: CASSPPNTGELFF. Supplemented by reference TRBV18 and TRBJ2-2, the full variable domain reads NAGVMQNPRHLVRRRGQEARLRCSPMKGHSHVYWYRQLPEEGLKFMVYLQKENIIDESGMPKERFSAEFPKEGPSILRIQQVVRGDSAAYFCASSPPNTGELFFGEGSRLTVL.